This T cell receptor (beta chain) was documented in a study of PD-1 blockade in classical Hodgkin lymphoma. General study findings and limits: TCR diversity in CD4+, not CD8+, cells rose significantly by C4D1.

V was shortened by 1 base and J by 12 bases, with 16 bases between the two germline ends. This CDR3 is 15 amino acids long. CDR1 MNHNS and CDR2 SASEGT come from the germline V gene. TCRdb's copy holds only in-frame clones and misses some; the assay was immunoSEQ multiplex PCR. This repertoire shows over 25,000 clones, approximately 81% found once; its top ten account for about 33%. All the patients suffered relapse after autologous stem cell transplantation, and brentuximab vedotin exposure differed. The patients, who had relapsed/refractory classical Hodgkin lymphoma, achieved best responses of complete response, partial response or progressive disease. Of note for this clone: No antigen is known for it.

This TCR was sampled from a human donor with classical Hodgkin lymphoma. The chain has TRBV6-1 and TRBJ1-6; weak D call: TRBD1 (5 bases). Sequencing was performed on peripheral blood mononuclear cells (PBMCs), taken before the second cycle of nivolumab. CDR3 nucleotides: TGTGCCAGCAGTGAAGAAAGTGGGGCAGGGCGACCCCTCCACTTT. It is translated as CASSEESGAGRPLHF.